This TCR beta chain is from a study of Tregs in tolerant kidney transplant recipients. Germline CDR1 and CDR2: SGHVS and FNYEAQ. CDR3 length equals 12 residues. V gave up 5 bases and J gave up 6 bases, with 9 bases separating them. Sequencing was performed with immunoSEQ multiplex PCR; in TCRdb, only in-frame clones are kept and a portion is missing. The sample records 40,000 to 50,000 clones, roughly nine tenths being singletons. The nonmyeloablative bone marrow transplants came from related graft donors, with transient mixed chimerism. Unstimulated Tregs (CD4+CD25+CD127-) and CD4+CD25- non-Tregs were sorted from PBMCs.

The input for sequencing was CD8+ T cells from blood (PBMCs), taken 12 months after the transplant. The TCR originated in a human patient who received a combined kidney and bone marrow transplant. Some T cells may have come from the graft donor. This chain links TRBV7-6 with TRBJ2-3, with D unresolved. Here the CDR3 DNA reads TGTGCCAGCAGCCCGTCCCCCGATACGCAGTATTTT. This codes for CASSPSPDTQYF.